This note documents a single T cell receptor beta chain sequence. The data originate from a study of naive and memory T cell subsets. Whole-blood samples were 2.5 to 3 ml of peripheral blood from healthy adult volunteers. A UMI-containing oligonucleotide was joined by 3' ligation to the TCR cDNA template. The V end was cut by 2 bases, the J end by 1 base, with 11 bases between. In germline, CDR1 is SGHRS, CDR2 YFSETQ. There are 15 residues in the CDR3. Alpha and beta constant region primers primed reverse transcription for blood and skin samples. One entry per CDR3 protein results from TCRdb running MiXCR on the 5' RACE reads. The sample holds over 20,000 distinct CDR3 sequences, under 30% seen once.

The receptor was isolated from a female donor in good health. The rearrangement uses TRBV5-1 and TRBJ2-3, with D possibly TRBD2 on 6 matching bases. This CDR3 is CASSLIGGGTDTQYF. CDR3 bases: TGCGCCAGCAGCTTAATCGGGGGAGGCACAGATACGCAGTATTTT.